This T cell receptor beta chain was identified in a study of blood T cell repertoires in COVID-19. Study in general: T cells, B-cell-depleted T cells, or PBMCs provided the cDNA or gDNA that served as material.

Original data processing: Estimation of nucleated cell counts relied on the amplification of reference gene primers. Generated by immunoSEQ multiplex PCR, the TCRdb table keeps only in-frame clones and is missing some. The V and J calls and clone size are taken from that table; D and trimming were inferred from the DNA. The repertoire holds around 63,000 clones, 70% to 90% seen once, with around 1.2% in the top ten. This clone was seen only once. This CDR3 has 13 residues. V dropped 3 bases and J dropped 8 bases, with 11 bases sitting between them. Germline V gene lookup returns CDR1 SGHDT and CDR2 YYEEEE.

The chain joins TRBV5-6 to TRBJ2-2; D may be TRBD2 (6 bases). Sequencing was done on a sample of peripheral blood. This sequence originates from a woman aged 60 to 75 with acute or convalescent COVID-19. The CDR3 sequence is CASSWLARGELFF. Written as DNA, the CDR3 is TGTGCCAGCAGCTGGCTAGCGAGGGGGGAGCTGTTTTTT.